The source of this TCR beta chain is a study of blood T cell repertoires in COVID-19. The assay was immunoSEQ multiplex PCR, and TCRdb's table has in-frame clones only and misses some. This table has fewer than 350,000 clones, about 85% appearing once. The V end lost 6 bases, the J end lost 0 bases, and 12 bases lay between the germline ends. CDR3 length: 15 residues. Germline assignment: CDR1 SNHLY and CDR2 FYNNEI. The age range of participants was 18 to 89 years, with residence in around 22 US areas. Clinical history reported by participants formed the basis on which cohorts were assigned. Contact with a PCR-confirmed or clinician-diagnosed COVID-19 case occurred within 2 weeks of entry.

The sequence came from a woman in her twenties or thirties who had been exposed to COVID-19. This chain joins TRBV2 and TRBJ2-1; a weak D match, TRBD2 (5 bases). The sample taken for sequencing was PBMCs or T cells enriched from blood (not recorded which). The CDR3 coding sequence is TGTGCCAGCAGCACCACTAGTGCCTCCTACAATGAGCAGTTCTTC. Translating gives CASSTTSASYNEQFF.